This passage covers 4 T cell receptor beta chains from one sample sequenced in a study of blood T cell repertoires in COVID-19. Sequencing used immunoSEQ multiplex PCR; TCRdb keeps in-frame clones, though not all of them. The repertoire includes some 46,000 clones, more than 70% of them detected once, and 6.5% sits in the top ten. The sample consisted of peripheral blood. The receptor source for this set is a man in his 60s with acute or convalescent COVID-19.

The CDR3, as DNA: TGTGCCAGCAGTGACTCGGACAGGGGGCAACGAGAGACCCAGTACTTC. This gives the protein CASSDSDRGQRETQYF. This rearrangement joins TRBV28 to TRBJ2-5, with 11 bases matching TRBD1. CDR3 length: 16 amino acids. Germline V gene data show CDR1 as MDHEN and CDR2 as SYDVKM. The ends lost 5 bases at V and 4 bases at J; junction bases unmatched: 9.

CDR3 coding DNA: TGTGCCAGCAGTGAAGCGCTGGGGCCCAATCAGCCCCAGCATTTT. Translation: CASSEALGPNQPQHF. V and J are TRBV6-1 and TRBJ1-5; maybe TRBD1 (5 bases). CDR1 MNHNS and CDR2 SASEGT come from the germline V gene. Trimming stripped 0 bases from V and 3 bases from J, with 9 bases between. The CDR3 loop spans 15 amino acids.

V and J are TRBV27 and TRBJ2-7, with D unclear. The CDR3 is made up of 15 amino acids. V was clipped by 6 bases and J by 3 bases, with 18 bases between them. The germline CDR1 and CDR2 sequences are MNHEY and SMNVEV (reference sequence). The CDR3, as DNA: TGTGCCAGCAGGGCCCGCGACAACCCCAACTACGAGCAGTACTTC. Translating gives CASRARDNPNYEQYF.

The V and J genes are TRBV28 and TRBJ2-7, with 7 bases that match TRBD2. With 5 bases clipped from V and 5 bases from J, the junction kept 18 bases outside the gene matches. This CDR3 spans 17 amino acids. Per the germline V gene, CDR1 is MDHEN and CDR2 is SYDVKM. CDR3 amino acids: CASSPSRGLGSIDEQYF. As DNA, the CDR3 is TGTGCCAGCAGTCCCTCGAGAGGACTAGGATCTATAGACGAGCAGTACTTC.